This TCR beta chain was captured in a study of cytomegalovirus exposure and HLA in healthy donors. PCR amplification relied on 60 Vbeta primers (plus 13 Jbeta primers). TCRdb's copy holds only in-frame clones and misses some; the assay was immunoSEQ multiplex PCR. The sample lists around 140,000 clones, 82% seen once, with 8.1% in the top ten. Donors were ostensibly healthy at sampling, although undocumented immune exposures were probable. The CDR3 runs 18 residues. Trimming removed 5 bases from V and 3 bases from J; junction bases left unmatched: 12. Germline loops: CDR1 LNHDA, CDR2 SQIVND (reference sequence).

V is TRBV19 and J is TRBJ2-6, with 8 bases that match TRBD1. The specimen sequenced was PBMCs. The receptor's source is a woman in her forties or fifties in good health and CMV-seropositive. The CDR3 protein is CASSSAGGIADGANVLTF. The CDR3 DNA reads as TGTGCCAGTAGTTCCGCAGGGGGCATAGCTGATGGGGCCAACGTCCTGACTTTC.